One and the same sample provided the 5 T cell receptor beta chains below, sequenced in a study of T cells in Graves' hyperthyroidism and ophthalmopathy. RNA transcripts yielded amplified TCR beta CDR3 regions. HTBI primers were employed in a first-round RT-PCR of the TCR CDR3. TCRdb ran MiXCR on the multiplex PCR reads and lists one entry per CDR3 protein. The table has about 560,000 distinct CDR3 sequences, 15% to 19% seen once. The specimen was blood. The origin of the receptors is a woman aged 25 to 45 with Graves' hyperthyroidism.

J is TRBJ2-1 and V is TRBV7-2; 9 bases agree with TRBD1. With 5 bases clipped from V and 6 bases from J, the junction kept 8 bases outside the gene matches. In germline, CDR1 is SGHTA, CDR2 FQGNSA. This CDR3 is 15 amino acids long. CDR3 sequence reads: CASSRTGDSFNEQFF. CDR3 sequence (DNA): TGTGCCAGCAGCCGGACAGGGGATTCGTTCAATGAGCAGTTCTTC.

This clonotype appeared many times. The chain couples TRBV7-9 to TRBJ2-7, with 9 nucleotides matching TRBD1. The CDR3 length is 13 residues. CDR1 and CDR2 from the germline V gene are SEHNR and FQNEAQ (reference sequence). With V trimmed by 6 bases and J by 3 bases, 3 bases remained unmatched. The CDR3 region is CASRGTGNYEQYF. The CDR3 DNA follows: TGTGCCAGCAGGGGGACAGGGAACTACGAGCAGTACTTC.

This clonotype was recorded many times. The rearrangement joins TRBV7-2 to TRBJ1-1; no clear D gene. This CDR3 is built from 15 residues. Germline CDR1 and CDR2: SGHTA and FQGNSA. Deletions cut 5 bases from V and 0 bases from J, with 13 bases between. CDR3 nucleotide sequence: TGTGCCAGCAGCGAAAGACCGCTTATGAACACTGAAGCTTTCTTT. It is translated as CASSERPLMNTEAFF.

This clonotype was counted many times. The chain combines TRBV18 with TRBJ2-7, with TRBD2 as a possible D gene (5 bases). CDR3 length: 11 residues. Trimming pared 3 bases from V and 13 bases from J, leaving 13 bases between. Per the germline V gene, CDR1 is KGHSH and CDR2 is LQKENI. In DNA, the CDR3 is TGTGCCAGCTCACCGGCCGGGGTAGGATACTTC. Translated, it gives CASSPAGVGYF.

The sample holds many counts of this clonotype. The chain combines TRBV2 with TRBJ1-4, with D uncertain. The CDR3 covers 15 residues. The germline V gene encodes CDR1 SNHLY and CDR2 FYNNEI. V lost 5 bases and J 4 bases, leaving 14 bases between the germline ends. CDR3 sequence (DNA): TGTGCCAGCAGTCAACGCCCGAGGGTTAATGAAAAACTGTTTTTT. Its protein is CASSQRPRVNEKLFF.